The 23 T cell receptor beta chains presented below share a single source sample, sequenced in a study of blood T cells in healthy people across ages. Then a second PCR, running roughly 7 to 12 cycles, was carried out with a sample-barcoded 5' primer and a J-beta primer mix. MiXCR, applied by TCRdb to the 5' RACE reads, yields one record per CDR3 protein. This sample has roughly 1,300,000 distinct CDR3 sequences, with approximately 63% found just once. The sequencing sample was made of blood. These receptors were collected from a man aged 18 to 29 in good health.

The rearrangement joins TRBV6-5 to TRBJ2-1; 7 bases are a match to TRBD2. Germline loops: CDR1 MNHEY, CDR2 SVGAGI. V trimming: 4 bases; J trimming: 10 bases; junction bases outside the gene matches: 4. The CDR3 is made up of 12 amino acids. The CDR3, as DNA: TGTGCCAGCAGTTCCCGGGACTACGAGCAGTTCTTC. Translated: CASSSRDYEQFF.

Note on this clonotype: A junction boundary mismatches the germline segment, possibly from a read error. The chain combines TRBV7-2 with TRBJ2-2, with D possibly being TRBD2 (5 bases). CDR1 and CDR2 from the germline V gene are SGHTA and FQGNSA. This CDR3 is 14 amino acids long. The CDR3 sequence: CASSYVQVTGELFF. The DNA of the CDR3 is TGTGCCAGCAGCTACGTACAAGTCACCGGGGAGTTGTTTTTT.

This chain connects TRBV24-1 to TRBJ2-5; 7 bases align to TRBD1. Germline assignment: CDR1 KGHDR and CDR2 SFDVKD. The length of the CDR3 is 15 residues. With 5 bases clipped from V and 2 bases from J, the junction kept 7 bases outside the gene matches. Here the CDR3 reads CATSGRDSEQETQYF. The CDR3 DNA is TGTGCCACCAGTGGCCGGGACAGCGAACAAGAGACCCAGTACTTC.

Details on this clonotype: The junction differs from germline at one of its ends, possibly a read error. The chain links TRBV7-2 to TRBJ2-1; tentative D call: TRBD1 (7 bases). The CDR3 contains 19 residues. The germline CDR1 and CDR2 sequences are SGHTA and FQGNSA. The CDR3, as DNA: TGTGCCAGCAGCTTCGGGACAGTGGGGGGTATATCTCCCTACAATGGGCAGTTCTTC. It translates to CASSFGTVGGISPYNGQFF.

Ten or more counts support this clonotype. The rearrangement uses TRBV7-2 and TRBJ2-1; 7 bases match TRBD2. CDR1 and CDR2 from the germline V gene are SGHTA and FQGNSA. V lost 0 bases to trimming and J lost 4 bases; unmatched junction nucleotides: 3. The CDR3 runs 15 residues. The CDR3 DNA is TGTGCCAGCAGCTTAGCGGGAGGGACTTACAATGAGCAGTTCTTC. This codes for CASSLAGGTYNEQFF. Supplemented by reference TRBV7-2 and TRBJ2-1, the full variable domain reads GAGVSQSPSNKVTEKGKDVELRCDPISGHTALYWYRQSLGQGLEFLIYFQGNSAPDKSGLPSDRFSAERTGGSVSTLTIQRTQQEDSAVYLCASSLAGGTYNEQFFGPGTRLTVL.

This clonotype was detected a few times. This sequence joins TRBV29-1 and TRBJ2-1; 9 positions match TRBD1. CDR1 is SQVTM, CDR2 ANQGSEA, per germline. J lost 0 bases, V lost 3 bases, and 6 bases had no gene match. The CDR3 runs 16 residues. CDR3 DNA: TGCAGCGTTGAGGAGGGACAGGGTAGCTCCTACAATGAGCAGTTCTTC. Encoded protein: CSVEEGQGSSYNEQFF.

This chain connects TRBV20-1 to TRBJ2-3; 11 nucleotides align to TRBD2. Germline CDR1 and CDR2: DFQATT and SNEGSKA (reference sequence). V shed 4 bases, J shed 0 bases, and the junction held 6 bases outside the gene matches. The CDR3 sequence is 16 residues long. The CDR3 sequence: CSATGGTSGSTDTQYF. The CDR3 bases are TGCAGTGCTACTGGGGGGACTAGCGGAAGCACAGATACGCAGTATTTT.

This clonotype was seen a handful of times. The chain couples TRBV5-1 to TRBJ2-1, with D perhaps matching TRBD1 or TRBD2 (5 bases each). This CDR3 contains 14 residues. Between the trimmed V and J ends, which lost 8 bases and 7 bases, there was a span of 19 bases. Germline CDR1 SGHRS, CDR2 YFSETQ. Written as DNA, the CDR3 is TGCGCCAGTACCCGGGACCCGAGTCAAAATGAGCAGTTCTTC. This encodes CASTRDPSQNEQFF.

The chain is built from TRBV20-1 and TRBJ2-1; no reliable D call. The CDR3 runs to 13 residues. Trimming stripped 3 bases from V and 2 bases from J, with 8 bases between. From germline, CDR1 is DFQATT and CDR2 SNEGSKA (reference sequence). The CDR3 reads CSARSATYNEQFF. Written as DNA, the CDR3 is TGCAGTGCTAGGTCTGCAACCTACAATGAGCAGTTCTTC.

The chain has TRBV7-9 and TRBJ2-1, with 8 positions matching TRBD1. The CDR3 is 18 residues long. CDR1 and CDR2 from the germline V gene are SEHNR and FQNEAQ (reference sequence). The J segment lost 2 bases and the V segment lost 1 base, leaving 10 bases of the junction unmatched. CDR3 residues: CASSLVLYRTGPYNEQFF. The CDR3 DNA follows: TGTGCCAGCAGCTTAGTTTTGTATAGGACAGGGCCCTACAATGAGCAGTTCTTC.

V gene TRBV20-1 combines with J gene TRBJ2-7, with TRBD2 as a possible D gene (6 bases). With 6 bases removed from V and 0 bases from J, the gap between germline ends came to 15 bases. The V gene's germline CDR1 is DFQATT and CDR2 SNEGSKA (reference sequence). The CDR3 runs 14 residues. Here the CDR3 reads CSAPYRGSSYEQYF. The CDR3 DNA reads TGCAGTGCCCCTTACCGGGGGAGCTCCTACGAGCAGTACTTC.

V and J are TRBV12-3 or TRBV12-4 and TRBJ2-1; 13 positions agree with TRBD2. Unmatched junction bases numbered 6, after V lost 6 bases and J lost 4 bases. This CDR3 spans 16 amino acids. This CDR3 reads CASRGTSGASYNEQFF. For the CDR3, the DNA is TGTGCCAGCAGAGGGACTAGCGGGGCTTCATACAATGAGCAGTTCTTC.

The CDR3 is CASSGDHPFEQYF. Written as DNA, the CDR3 is TGCGCCAGCAGCGGGGACCATCCCTTCGAGCAGTACTTC. The chain employs TRBV5-1 and TRBJ2-7; D assignment may be TRBD1 or TRBD2 (5 bases each). The CDR3 runs to 13 residues. Germline CDR1 is SGHRS and CDR2 is YFSETQ. The ends were cut back, 4 bases at V and 6 bases at J, with 14 bases in the middle.

The chain employs TRBV6-1 and TRBJ2-3, with 11 bases fitting TRBD2. The V gene's germline CDR1 is MNHNS and CDR2 SASEGT. This CDR3 comprises 15 residues. The J segment lost 4 bases and the V segment lost 4 bases, leaving 4 bases of the junction unmatched. The CDR3 spells CASSGLAGGADTQYF. The CDR3 DNA is TGTGCCAGCAGTGGATTAGCGGGGGGGGCAGATACGCAGTATTTT.

Details on this clonotype: At one end, the junction sequence differs from germline, possibly due to a read error. The CDR3 DNA follows: TGCGGCAGCAGCCAAGATACGGGCAGTCCCACCTTC. Its protein product is CGSSQDTGSPTF. This chain uses TRBV4-1 with TRBJ1-2, with D unclear. From germline, CDR1 is MGHRA and CDR2 YSYEKL. The CDR3 sequence is 12 residues long.

V is TRBV2 and J is TRBJ2-1; 8 positions match TRBD1. This CDR3 comprises 14 residues. Trimming at V came to 3 bases and at J to 6 bases, leaving 4 bases not matched to a gene. CDR1 and CDR2 from the germline V gene are SNHLY and FYNNEI. The CDR3 loop reads CASSDTTGGNEQFF. The CDR3 DNA follows: TGTGCCAGCAGTGACACCACAGGGGGCAATGAGCAGTTCTTC.

The rearrangement uses TRBV20-1 and TRBJ2-2; the match to TRBD2 covers 7 bases. The germline gives CDR1 DFQATT, CDR2 SNEGSKA (reference sequence). Unmatched junction bases numbered 6, after V lost 2 bases and J lost 6 bases. The length of the CDR3 is 14 residues. CDR3 coding DNA: TGCAGTGCTAGACCCGGACTAGTGTCCGGGGAGCTGTTTTTT. It translates to CSARPGLVSGELFF.

The table lists this clonotype with a count of one. This chain joins TRBV20-1 and TRBJ2-1; 8 bases match TRBD2. J gave up 0 bases and V 5 bases, and 3 bases lay outside the gene matches. The CDR3 is 14 amino acids. The V gene's germline CDR1 is DFQATT and CDR2 SNEGSKA (reference sequence). CDR3 coding DNA: TGCAGTGCTTACAGCGGGAGCTCCTACAATGAGCAGTTCTTC. Protein sequence: CSAYSGSSYNEQFF.

DNA of the CDR3: TGCAGTGCTAGAAGTAGCGGGCGAAGCTCCTACAATGAGCAGTTCTTC. This translates into CSARSSGRSSYNEQFF. The chain combines TRBV20-1 with TRBJ2-1, with TRBD2 identical over 7 bases. Unmatched junction bases numbered 7, after V lost 2 bases and J lost 0 bases. This CDR3 has 16 amino acids. CDR1 DFQATT and CDR2 SNEGSKA come from the germline V gene (reference sequence).

This clonotype turned up a few times. The chain links TRBV10-3 to TRBJ2-1; TRBD1 or TRBD2 may be the D gene (6 bases each). V was trimmed by 0 bases and J by 10 bases, leaving 7 bases between them. Germline CDR1 and CDR2: ENHRY and SYGVKD. This CDR3 contains 12 residues. CDR3: CAISESGGEQFF. CDR3 in DNA: TGTGCCATCAGTGAGTCGGGGGGCGAGCAGTTCTTC.

CDR3 residues: CASSDSGRQNNEQFF. The CDR3 DNA sequence: TGTGCCAGCAGTGACAGCGGGAGACAGAACAATGAGCAGTTCTTC. The genes are TRBV6-5 and TRBJ2-1, with 8 bases identical to TRBD2. The V gene end was trimmed by 5 bases and the J gene end by 5 bases; junction bases not matched to a gene: 8. Germline CDR1 is MNHEY and CDR2 is SVGAGI. The length of the CDR3 is 15 residues.

This clonotype was counted between two and nine times. The genes are TRBV29-1 and TRBJ2-7; D not certain. Trimming took 0 bases from V and 3 from J, leaving 9 bases between them. Germline CDR1 SQVTM, CDR2 ANQGSEA. The CDR3 extends over 13 amino acids. CDR3 sequence (DNA): TGCAGCGTTGAAGATCCCGGTCGCTACGAGCAGTACTTC. This encodes CSVEDPGRYEQYF.

There are a few counts of this clonotype. V is TRBV13 and J is TRBJ1-6, with D unresolved. Trimming removed 1 base from V and 8 bases from J, with 18 bases in between. The CDR3 length is 17 residues. Germline-derived CDR1 and CDR2 are PRHDT and FYEKMQ (reference sequence). The CDR3 DNA follows: TGTGCCAGCAGCTTAGAAGGAGGAGCCACATATGATTCACCCCTCCACTTT. It translates to CASSLEGGATYDSPLHF.